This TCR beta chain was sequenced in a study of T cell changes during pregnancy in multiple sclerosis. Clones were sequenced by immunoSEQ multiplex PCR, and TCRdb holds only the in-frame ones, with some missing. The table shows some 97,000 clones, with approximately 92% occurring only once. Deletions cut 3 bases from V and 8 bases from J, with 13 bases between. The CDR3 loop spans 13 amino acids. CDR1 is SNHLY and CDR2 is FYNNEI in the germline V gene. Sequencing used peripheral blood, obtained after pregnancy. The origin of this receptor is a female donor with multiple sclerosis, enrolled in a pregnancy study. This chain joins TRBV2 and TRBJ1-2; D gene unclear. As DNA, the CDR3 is TGTGCCAGCAGTGATCCGGGAGTGCGCGGCTACACCTTC. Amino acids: CASSDPGVRGYTF.